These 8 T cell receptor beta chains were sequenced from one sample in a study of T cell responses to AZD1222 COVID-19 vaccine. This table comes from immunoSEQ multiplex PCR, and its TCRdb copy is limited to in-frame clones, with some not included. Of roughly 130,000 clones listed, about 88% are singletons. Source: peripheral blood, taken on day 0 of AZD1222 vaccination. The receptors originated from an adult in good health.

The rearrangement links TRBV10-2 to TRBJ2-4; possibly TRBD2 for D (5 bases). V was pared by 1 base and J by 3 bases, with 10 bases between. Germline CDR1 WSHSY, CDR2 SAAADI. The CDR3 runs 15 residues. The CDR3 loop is CASSELLRDKNIQYF. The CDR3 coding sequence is TGCGCCAGCAGTGAGTTGTTACGGGACAAAAACATTCAGTACTTC.

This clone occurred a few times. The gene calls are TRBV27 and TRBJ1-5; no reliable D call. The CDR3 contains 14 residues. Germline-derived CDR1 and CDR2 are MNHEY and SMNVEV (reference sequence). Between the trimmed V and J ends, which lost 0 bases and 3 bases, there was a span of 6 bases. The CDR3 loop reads CASSLSMNNQPQHF. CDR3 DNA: TGTGCCAGCAGTTTATCCATGAACAATCAGCCCCAGCATTTT.

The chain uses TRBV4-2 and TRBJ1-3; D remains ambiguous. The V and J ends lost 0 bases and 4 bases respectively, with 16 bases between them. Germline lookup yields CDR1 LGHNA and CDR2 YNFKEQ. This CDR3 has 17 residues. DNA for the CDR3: TGTGCCAGCAGCCAAGATAGGAGTCCCTTGTCGGGAAACACCATATATTTT. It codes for CASSQDRSPLSGNTIYF.

Here the CDR3 reads CASSLIQELRRYGYTF. For the CDR3, the DNA is TGTGCCAGCAGTCTGATCCAAGAATTAAGGCGTTATGGCTACACCTTC. V is TRBV28 and J is TRBJ1-2; D unresolved. Trimming took off 5 bases at V and 5 bases at J, with 21 bases between the two ends. This CDR3 has 16 amino acids. The germline V gene encodes CDR1 MDHEN and CDR2 SYDVKM.

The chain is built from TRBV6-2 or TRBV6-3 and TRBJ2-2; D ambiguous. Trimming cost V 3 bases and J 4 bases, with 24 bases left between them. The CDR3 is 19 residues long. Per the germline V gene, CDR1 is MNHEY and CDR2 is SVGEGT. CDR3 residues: CASSYHPKCPRPITGELFF. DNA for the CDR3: TGTGCCAGCAGTTATCATCCGAAATGTCCTAGACCAATCACCGGGGAGCTGTTTTTT.

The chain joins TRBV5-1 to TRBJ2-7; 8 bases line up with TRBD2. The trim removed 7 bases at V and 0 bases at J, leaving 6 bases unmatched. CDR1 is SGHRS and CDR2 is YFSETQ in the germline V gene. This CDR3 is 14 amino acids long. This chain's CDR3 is CASGTSGDSYEQYF. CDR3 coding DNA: TGCGCCAGCGGAACTAGCGGTGACTCCTACGAGCAGTACTTC.

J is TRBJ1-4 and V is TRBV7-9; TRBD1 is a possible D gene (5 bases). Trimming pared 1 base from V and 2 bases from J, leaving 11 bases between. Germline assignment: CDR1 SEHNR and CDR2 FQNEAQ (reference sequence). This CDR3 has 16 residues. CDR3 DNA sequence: TGTGCCAGCAGCTTAGGGGTGACAGCGACTAATGAAAAACTGTTTTTT. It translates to CASSLGVTATNEKLFF.

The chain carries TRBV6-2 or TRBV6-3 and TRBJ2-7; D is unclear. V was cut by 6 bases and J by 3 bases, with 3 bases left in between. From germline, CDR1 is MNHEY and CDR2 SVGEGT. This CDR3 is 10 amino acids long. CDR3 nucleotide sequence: TGTGCCAGCAGCAACTACGAGCAGTACTTC. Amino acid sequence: CASSNYEQYF.